This T cell receptor beta chain was profiled in a study of a mutant IDH1 vaccine in newly diagnosed glioma listed by TCRdb under 2021. At the level of the whole study: Eight vaccinations were administered to patients in weeks 1, 3, 5, 7, 11, 15, 19 and 23, corresponding to visits V03 through V10. Vaccination began 4-6 weeks after radiotherapy alone, or alongside temozolomide cycles in the chemotherapy-containing groups. Of the approximately 35 treated patients, approximately 62% were male and about 40% were female, and the mean age was approximately 39 years. Before enrollment, most patients had been given radiochemotherapy with temozolomide as standard therapy, while the rest had received either radiotherapy alone or temozolomide alone. Peripheral blood was drawn at six visits: V03 (baseline), V05, V07, V10, V12 and V13. For exploratory analyses, some 24 treated patients had longitudinal TCRB deep sequencing done wherever samples were available. Overall results and qualifications from the work: The authors noted that analyses of patient blood samples could not be reproduced because of sample limitations. Pseudoprogression appeared unrelated to alterations in the top peripheral T cell clonotypes detected by TCRB sequencing. PBMC samples for TCRB deep sequencing were selected based on availability. Vaccine-induced immune responses across multiple MHC alleles were detected in about 92% of patients.

The library was generated by the immunoSEQ multiplex PCR assay. Following the manufacturer's protocol, the hsTCRB Kit was used to amplify rearranged TCR beta chain sequences. TCRB libraries were sequenced on an Illumina MiSeq. On the authors' methods: The proprietary platform of the kit vendor was used for demultiplexing, trimming and gene mapping. The clones in this table, taken by TCRdb from immuneACCESS, are in-frame only. Not every clone is retained; where verified, under half of the shortfall comes from an unresolved V gene, and the cause of the rest is unknown. V and J calls and clone size are copied from that table; D and trimming were computed from the DNA. This sample has tens of thousands of clones in its table, and around 76% of those were observed once. The ten most abundant clones make up approximately 5.3% of the sample. Based on the germline V gene (reference sequence), the CDR1 and CDR2 sequences are SGHNT and YYREEE. Measured from the cysteine to the phenylalanine, the CDR3 is 12 residues long. Only CDR3 DNA is held: 36 bases, read in frame from base 1. The V and J ends are trimmed by 0 bases and 6 bases, leaving 4 bases between them.

Read against the paper, the sample's time point label means: week 23, last vaccination. Each vaccine dose, consisting of 300 ug of a 20-mer mutant IDH1 peptide in Montanide, was administered subcutaneously with topical imiquimod. Donors had newly diagnosed WHO grade 3 or 4 IDH1-mutant astrocytomas with loss of nuclear ATRX. The samples were drawn from NOA16, a multicentre, single-arm, open-label phase I trial in Germany that tested a mutant IDH1 peptide vaccine in humans for the first time. Genomic DNA for TCRB sequencing was extracted from EDTA blood using the DNeasy Blood and Tissue Kit. In the case of this clone: Its antigen is unknown. Per-base quality was not reported, and no clone a single base away is much larger than it.

The sample in question was PBMCs, obtained from a glioma patient whose treatment included an IDH1 peptide vaccine. The chain joins TRBV5-4 to TRBJ2-4, with no confident D gene call. The TCR sequence derives from a man aged 45-60 years with glioma. This receptor carries the CDR3 CASSLDRNIQYF. DNA sequence: TGTGCCAGCAGCTTGGACAGAAACATTCAGTACTTC.